A selection of T cell receptor beta chains follows, all from one sample in a study of T cell repertoires in cytomegalovirus infection. Antigens for these TCRs are unknown. A single record per CDR3 protein comes from TCRdb applying MiXCR to the reads. The repertoire holds some 500,000 distinct CDR3 sequences, 33% seen once, with roughly a sixth in the top ten. The starting material was cultured PBMCs, obtained from culture after CMV antigen stimulation. The receptors were gathered from a human donor in good health (CMV status not recorded). Some clones in this sample may be carry-over from other donors' samples. The CDR3 runs from the conserved cysteine through the conserved F or W. The D gene is left open where the match is weak. Part of the rows lack a size; the others show once, few, many or a class for expanded clones.

size	V	J	D	CDR3	DNA
.	TRBV6-2/TRBV6-3	TRBJ1-1	.	CASSYSPVNTEAFF	TGTGCCAGCAGTTACTCGCCAGTAAACACTGAAGCTTTCTTT
few	TRBV28	TRBJ1-6	TRBD1	CASRRITGDNSPLHF	TGTGCCAGCAGACGAATCACAGGGGATAATTCACCCCTCCACTTT
many	TRBV10-3	TRBJ2-3	.	CATLEIHSGTQYF	TGTGCCACCTTGGAGATCCACAGCGGTACGCAGTATTTT
few	TRBV5-1	TRBJ2-1	TRBD1	CASSSIRDSREQFF	TGCGCCAGCAGCTCGATTCGGGACAGCCGGGAGCAGTTCTTC
.	TRBV27	TRBJ2-1	.	CASKIRNEQFF	TGTGCCAGCAAGATTAGGAATGAGCAGTTCTTC
.	TRBV7-2	TRBJ1-3	TRBD1	CASSVGQGAGNTIYF	TGTGCCAGCAGCGTCGGACAGGGTGCCGGAAACACCATATATTTT
few	TRBV4-1	TRBJ2-2	TRBD1	CASSQDGVGTGRLGELFF	TGCGCCAGCAGCCAAGATGGGGTGGGGACAGGTCGATTAGGGGAGCTGTTTTTT
once	TRBV4-1	TRBJ2-3	.	CASSQAEAASTDTQYF	TGCGCCAGCAGCCAGGCCGAAGCGGCTAGCACAGATACGCAGTATTTT
.	TRBV12-3/TRBV12-4	TRBJ2-7	TRBD2	CASSLFSGSYEQYF	TGTGCCAGCAGCTTATTTAGCGGGAGTTACGAGCAGTACTTC
few	TRBV10-1	TRBJ1-1	.	CASSEMGQPNTEAFF	TGCGCCAGCAGTGAGATGGGGCAGCCAAACACTGAAGCTTTCTTT
many	TRBV6-1	TRBJ2-1	TRBD2	CASTGLAGVEEQFF	TGTGCCAGCACTGGACTAGCGGGAGTGGAAGAGCAGTTCTTC
.	TRBV6-4	TRBJ2-3	.	CASSGDNYTQYF	TGTGCCAGCAGTGGGGACAATTATACGCAGTATTTT
many	TRBV6-5	TRBJ1-5	.	CASSYGSGEQPQHF	TGTGCCAGCAGTTACGGTTCAGGGGAACAGCCCCAGCATTTT
.	TRBV6-2/TRBV6-3	TRBJ2-4	TRBD1	CASRDGDRKNIQYF	TGTGCCAGCAGAGACGGGGACAGGAAAAACATTCAGTACTTC
.	TRBV7-2	TRBJ1-6	TRBD1	CASSLAVRGPGNSPLHF	TGTGCCAGCAGCTTAGCGGTGAGGGGGCCTGGTAATTCACCCCTCCACTTT
few	TRBV7-2	TRBJ1-5	.	CASSLYRVRPQHF	TGTGCCAGCAGCTTATACAGGGTACGGCCCCAGCATTTT
.	TRBV29-1	TRBJ2-1	TRBD1	CSAAKAGTGGGEQFF	TGCAGCGCGGCGAAAGCAGGGACAGGGGGGGGTGAGCAGTTCTTC
few	TRBV20-1	TRBJ2-7	TRBD2	CSARGLAGVRPHEQYF	TGCAGTGCTAGAGGGCTAGCGGGAGTTCGTCCCCACGAGCAGTACTTC
.	TRBV27	TRBJ2-2	TRBD1	CASSHRDSDTGELFF	TGTGCCAGCAGTCACCGGGACAGTGACACCGGGGAGCTGTTTTTT
many	TRBV7-2	TRBJ2-6	.	CASSPRNSGANVLTF	TGTGCCAGCAGCCCGAGGAACTCTGGGGCCAACGTCCTGACTTTC
few	TRBV6-1	TRBJ2-1	TRBD1	CASSEALRDSFFF	TGTGCCAGCAGTGAGGCCCTACGGGACAGTTTTTTCTTC
.	TRBV28	TRBJ2-5	.	CASIGQNQETQYF	TGTGCCAGCATCGGACAAAACCAAGAGACCCAGTACTTC
.	TRBV20-1	TRBJ2-7	TRBD2	CSARLAGGLAEQYF	TGCAGTGCTAGACTAGCGGGAGGGCTAGCCGAGCAGTACTTC
.	TRBV19	TRBJ1-2	.	CASTGQGDGYTF	TGTGCCAGTACGGGGCAGGGCGACGGCTACACCTTC
few	TRBV7-2	TRBJ2-2	.	CASSLFGTQNTGELFF	TGTGCCAGCAGCTTATTTGGGACTCAAAACACCGGGGAGCTGTTTTTT
.	TRBV6-5	TRBJ1-1	.	CASRRAPKNTEAFF	TGTGCCAGCCGAAGGGCACCTAAAAACACTGAAGCTTTCTTT
.	TRBV5-4	TRBJ2-3	.	CASSLSKDTDTQYF	TGTGCCAGCAGCTTGTCGAAGGACACAGATACGCAGTATTTT
.	TRBV7-8	TRBJ2-1	.	CASSPQRVRNEQFF	TGTGCCAGCAGCCCACAGCGAGTTAGGAATGAGCAGTTCTTC
.	TRBV3-1	TRBJ2-3	TRBD2	CASSQDVAGGTDTQYF	TGTGCCAGCAGCCAAGATGTAGCGGGGGGAACAGATACGCAGTATTTT
.	TRBV7-8	TRBJ2-1	TRBD2	CASSLEASGRMNEQFF	TGTGCCAGCAGCTTAGAGGCTAGCGGGAGAATGAATGAGCAGTTCTTC
.	TRBV19	TRBJ2-3	.	CASSNPAAVQYF	TGTGCCAGTAGTAACCCCGCCGCAGTTCAGTATTTT
.	TRBV6-1	TRBJ1-1	.	CASANKGNTEAFF	TGTGCCAGCGCCAACAAAGGGAACACTGAAGCTTTCTTT
.	TRBV6-1	TRBJ2-2	.	CASMGAPAGELFF	TGTGCCAGCATGGGGGCCCCCGCCGGGGAGCTGTTTTTT
few	TRBV29-1	TRBJ2-1	.	CSGQGSYNEQFF	TGCAGCGGGCAGGGTAGCTACAATGAGCAGTTCTTC
few	TRBV6-1	TRBJ1-1	TRBD1	CAVSIRRGLFEAFF	TGTGCCGTAAGCATTCGCAGGGGGCTCTTTGAAGCTTTCTTT
few	TRBV12-3/TRBV12-4	TRBJ2-7	.	CASSLGGELNSYEQYF	TGTGCCAGCAGTTTGGGTGGGGAGCTGAACTCCTACGAGCAGTACTTC
once	TRBV6-2/TRBV6-3	TRBJ2-3	TRBD2	CASSSTPAGVGADTQYF	TGTGCCAGCAGTTCCACACCAGCGGGAGTCGGCGCAGATACGCAGTATTTT
.	TRBV7-4	TRBJ2-1	.	CASSLRGMGNEQFF	TGTGCCAGCAGCTTGAGAGGAATGGGCAATGAGCAGTTCTTC
few	TRBV19	TRBJ2-1	.	CASSIDRAGTYNEQFF	TGTGCCAGTAGTATAGATCGGGCAGGGACCTACAATGAGCAGTTCTTC
few	TRBV19	TRBJ2-3	.	CASSIIFQGPGDTQYF	TGTGCCAGTAGTATAATCTTCCAGGGCCCCGGAGATACGCAGTATTTT
.	TRBV27	TRBJ1-4	.	CASSSFERTIPGKLFF	TGTGCCAGCAGTTCCTTCGAGCGGACCATTCCGGGGAAACTGTTTTTT
few	TRBV4-3	TRBJ1-2	.	CASSQDMTVYGYTF	TGCGCCAGCAGCCAGGATATGACAGTATATGGCTACACCTTC
.	TRBV12-3/TRBV12-4	TRBJ1-6	.	CASSLGRGNSPLHF	TGTGCCAGCAGTTTAGGCAGGGGCAATTCACCCCTCCACTTT
.	TRBV29-1	TRBJ1-2	TRBD1	CSVRSERASRGYGYTF	TGCAGCGTAAGAAGTGAGAGGGCCTCCAGGGGGTATGGCTACACCTTC
few	TRBV9	TRBJ2-1	.	CASSVKKGGGYNEQFF	TGTGCCAGCAGCGTAAAGAAGGGCGGAGGGTACAATGAGCAGTTCTTC
.	TRBV28	TRBJ2-7	.	CASSLEQGFHEQYF	TGTGCCAGCAGTTTGGAACAGGGATTCCACGAGCAGTACTTC
once	TRBV2	TRBJ1-5	.	CASSGVYSNQPQHF	TGTGCCAGCAGCGGGGTATATAGCAATCAGCCCCAGCATTTT
.	TRBV7-8	TRBJ1-2	.	CASSLAAGGYTF	TGTGCCAGCAGCTTAGCGGCAGGGGGCTACACCTTC
few	TRBV19	TRBJ1-2	.	CASGGQWTDGYTF	TGTGCCAGTGGAGGACAGTGGACGGATGGCTACACCTTC
many	TRBV7-2	TRBJ1-2	TRBD1	CASSPGTGLPGGYTF	TGTGCCAGCAGCCCGGGGACAGGGCTCCCGGGCGGCTACACCTTC
.	TRBV2	TRBJ2-5	.	CASRVAEQETQYF	TGTGCCAGCAGGGTAGCGGAGCAAGAGACCCAGTACTTC